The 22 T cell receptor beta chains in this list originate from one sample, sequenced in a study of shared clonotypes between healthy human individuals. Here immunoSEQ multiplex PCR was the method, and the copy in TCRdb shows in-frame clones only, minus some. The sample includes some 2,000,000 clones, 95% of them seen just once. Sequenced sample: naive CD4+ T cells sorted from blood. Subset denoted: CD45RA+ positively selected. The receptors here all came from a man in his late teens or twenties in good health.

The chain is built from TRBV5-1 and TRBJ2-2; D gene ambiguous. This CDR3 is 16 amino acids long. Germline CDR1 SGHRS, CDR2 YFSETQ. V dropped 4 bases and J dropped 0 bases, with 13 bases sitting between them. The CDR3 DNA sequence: TGCGCCAGCAGCCCTCACAGCCCTGCGAACACCGGGGAGCTGTTTTTT. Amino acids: CASSPHSPANTGELFF. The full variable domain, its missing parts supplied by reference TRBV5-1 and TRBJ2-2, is KAGVTQTPRYLIKTRGQQVTLSCSPISGHRSVSWYQQTPGQGLQFLFEYFSETQRNKGNFPGRFSGRQFSNSRSEMNVSTLELGDSALYLCASSPHSPANTGELFFGEGSRLTVL.

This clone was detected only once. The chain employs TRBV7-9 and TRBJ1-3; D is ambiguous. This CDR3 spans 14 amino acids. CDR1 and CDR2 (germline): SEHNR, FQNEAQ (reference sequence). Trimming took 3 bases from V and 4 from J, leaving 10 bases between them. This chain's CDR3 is CASSLISGGNTIYF. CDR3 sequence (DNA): TGTGCCAGCAGCTTGATCTCCGGAGGAAACACCATATATTTT. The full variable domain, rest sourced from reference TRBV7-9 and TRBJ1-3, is DTGVSQNPRHKITKRGQNVTFRCDPISEHNRLYWYRQTLGQGPEFLTYFQNEAQLEKSRLLSDRFSAERPKGSFSTLEIQRTEQGDSAMYLCASSLISGGNTIYFGEGSWLTVV.

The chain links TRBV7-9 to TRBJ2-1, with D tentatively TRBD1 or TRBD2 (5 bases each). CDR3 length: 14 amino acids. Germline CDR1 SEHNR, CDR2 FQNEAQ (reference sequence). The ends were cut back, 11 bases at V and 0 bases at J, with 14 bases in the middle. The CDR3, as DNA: TGTGCCTGCACGGGACGGAGCTCCTACAATGAGCAGTTCTTC. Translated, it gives CACTGRSSYNEQFF.

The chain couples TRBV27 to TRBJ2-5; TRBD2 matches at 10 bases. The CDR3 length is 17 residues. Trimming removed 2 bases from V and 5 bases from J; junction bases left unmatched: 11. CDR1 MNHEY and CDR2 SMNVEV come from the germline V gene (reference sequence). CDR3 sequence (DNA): TGTGCCAGCAGTTTAAGAGGTGCTAGCGGGGGTGGGGAGACCCAGTACTTC. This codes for CASSLRGASGGGETQYF.

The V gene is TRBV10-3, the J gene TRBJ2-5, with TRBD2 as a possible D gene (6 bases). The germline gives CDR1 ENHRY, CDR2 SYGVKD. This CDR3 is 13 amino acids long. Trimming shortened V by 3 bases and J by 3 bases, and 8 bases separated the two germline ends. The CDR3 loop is CAISDREEETQYF. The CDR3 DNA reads TGTGCCATCAGTGACAGGGAGGAAGAGACCCAGTACTTC.

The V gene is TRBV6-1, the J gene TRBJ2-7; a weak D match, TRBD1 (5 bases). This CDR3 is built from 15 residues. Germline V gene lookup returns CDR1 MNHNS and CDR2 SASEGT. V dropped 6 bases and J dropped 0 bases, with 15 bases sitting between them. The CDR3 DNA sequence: TGTGCCAGCAGCCGACAGTTGGGCCCCTCCTACGAGCAGTACTTC. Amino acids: CASSRQLGPSYEQYF.

The CDR3 protein is CASSLVGGKSTDTQYF. In DNA, the CDR3 is TGCGCCAGCAGCCTAGTAGGGGGAAAGAGCACAGATACGCAGTATTTT. This sequence joins TRBV5-1 and TRBJ2-3; D possibly corresponds to TRBD1 (6 bases). With 4 bases removed from V and 0 bases from J, the gap between germline ends came to 15 bases. Germline V CDR1 and CDR2: SGHRS, YFSETQ. The CDR3 runs to 16 residues.

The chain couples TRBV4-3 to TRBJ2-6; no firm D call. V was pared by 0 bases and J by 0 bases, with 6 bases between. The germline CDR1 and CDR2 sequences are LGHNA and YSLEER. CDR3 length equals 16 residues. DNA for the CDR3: TGCGCCAGCAGCCAAGATATTAGCTCTGGGGCCAACGTCCTGACTTTC. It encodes CASSQDISSGANVLTF.

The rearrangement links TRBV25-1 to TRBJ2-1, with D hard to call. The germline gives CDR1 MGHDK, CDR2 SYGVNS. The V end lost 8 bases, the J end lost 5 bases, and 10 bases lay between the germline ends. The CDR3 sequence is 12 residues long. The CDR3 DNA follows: TGTGCCAGCTCTTTATGGAACAATGAGCAGTTCTTC. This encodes CASSLWNNEQFF. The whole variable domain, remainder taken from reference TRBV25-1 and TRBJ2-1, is EADIYQTPRYLVIGTGKKITLECSQTMGHDKMYWYQQDPGMELHLIHYSYGVNSTEKGDLSSESTVSRIRTEHFPLTLESARPSHTSQYLCASSLWNNEQFFGPGTRLTVL.

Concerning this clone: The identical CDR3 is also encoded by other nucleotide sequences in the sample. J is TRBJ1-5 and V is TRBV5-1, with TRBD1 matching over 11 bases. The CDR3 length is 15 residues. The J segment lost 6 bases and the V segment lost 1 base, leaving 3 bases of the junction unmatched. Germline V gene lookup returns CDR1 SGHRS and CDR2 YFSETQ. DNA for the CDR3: TGCGCCAGCAGCTTGACCGGGACAGGGGGTCAGCCCCAGCATTTT. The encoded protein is CASSLTGTGGQPQHF.

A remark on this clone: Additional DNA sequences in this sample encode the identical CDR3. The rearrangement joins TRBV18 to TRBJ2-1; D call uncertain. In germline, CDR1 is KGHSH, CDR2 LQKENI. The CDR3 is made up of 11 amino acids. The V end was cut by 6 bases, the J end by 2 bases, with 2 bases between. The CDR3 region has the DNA TGTGCCAGCTCTCCCTACAATGAGCAGTTCTTC. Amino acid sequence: CASSPYNEQFF.

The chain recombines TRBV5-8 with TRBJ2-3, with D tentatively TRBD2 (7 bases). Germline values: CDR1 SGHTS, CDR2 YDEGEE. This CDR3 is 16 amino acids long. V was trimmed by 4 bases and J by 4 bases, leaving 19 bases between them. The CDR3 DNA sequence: TGTGCCAGCAGCCCATGGGGGCGGGAGCTGTCAGATACGCAGTATTTT. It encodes CASSPWGRELSDTQYF. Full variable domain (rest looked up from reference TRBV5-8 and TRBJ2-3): EAGVTQSPTHLIKTRGQQATLRCSPISGHTSVYWYQQALGLGLQFLLWYDEGEERNRGNFPPRFSGRQFPNYSSELNVNALELEDSALYLCASSPWGRELSDTQYFGPGTRLTVL.

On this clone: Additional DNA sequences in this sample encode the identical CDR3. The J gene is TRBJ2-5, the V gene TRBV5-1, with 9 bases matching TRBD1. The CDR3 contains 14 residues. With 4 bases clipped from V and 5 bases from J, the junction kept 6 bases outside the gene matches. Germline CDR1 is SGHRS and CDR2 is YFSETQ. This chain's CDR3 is CASSRGQGSETQYF. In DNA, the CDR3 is TGCGCCAGCAGCCGGGGACAGGGATCGGAGACCCAGTACTTC.

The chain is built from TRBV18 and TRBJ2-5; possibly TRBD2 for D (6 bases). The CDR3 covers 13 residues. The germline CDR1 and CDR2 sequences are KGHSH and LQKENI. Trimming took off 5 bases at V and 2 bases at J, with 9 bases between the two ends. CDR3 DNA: TGTGCCAGCTCAATGGGGGGACAAGAGACCCAGTACTTC. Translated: CASSMGGQETQYF.

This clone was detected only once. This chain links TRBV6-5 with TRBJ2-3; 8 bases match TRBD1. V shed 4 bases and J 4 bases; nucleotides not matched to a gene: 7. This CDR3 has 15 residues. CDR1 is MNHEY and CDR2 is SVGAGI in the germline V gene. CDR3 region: CASSSGGTGPDTQYF. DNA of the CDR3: TGTGCCAGCAGTTCAGGGGGCACTGGTCCAGATACGCAGTATTTT.

The CDR3 loop is CASSEVAGADSNQPQHF. CDR3 nucleotides: TGTGCCAGCAGTGAAGTGGCAGGGGCGGATAGCAATCAGCCCCAGCATTTT. V usage is TRBV2 and J usage is TRBJ1-5, with D perhaps matching TRBD1 (6 bases). Germline lookup yields CDR1 SNHLY and CDR2 FYNNEI. Deletions cut 1 base from V and 0 bases from J, with 13 bases between. The CDR3 has 17 amino acids.

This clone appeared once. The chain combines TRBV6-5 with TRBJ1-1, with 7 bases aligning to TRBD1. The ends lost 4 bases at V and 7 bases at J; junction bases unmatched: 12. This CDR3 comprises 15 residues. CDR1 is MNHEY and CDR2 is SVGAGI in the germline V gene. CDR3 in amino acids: CASSLRSGQWGEAFF. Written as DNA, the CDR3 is TGTGCCAGCAGTTTACGATCGGGACAGTGGGGTGAAGCTTTCTTT.

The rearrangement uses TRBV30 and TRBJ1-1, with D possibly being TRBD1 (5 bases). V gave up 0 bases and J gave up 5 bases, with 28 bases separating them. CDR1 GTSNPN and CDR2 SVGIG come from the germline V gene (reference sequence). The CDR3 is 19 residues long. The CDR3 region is CAWSVFKGTLGSEVTEAFF. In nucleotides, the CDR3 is TGTGCCTGGAGTGTTTTTAAAGGGACCTTGGGCAGTGAAGTAACTGAAGCTTTCTTT.

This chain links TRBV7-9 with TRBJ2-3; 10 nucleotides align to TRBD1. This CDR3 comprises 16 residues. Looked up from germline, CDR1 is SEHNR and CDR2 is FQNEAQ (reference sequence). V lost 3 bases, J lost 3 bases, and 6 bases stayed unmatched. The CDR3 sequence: CASSFRGTGATDTQYF. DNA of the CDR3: TGTGCCAGCAGCTTCCGCGGGACAGGGGCAACAGATACGCAGTATTTT.

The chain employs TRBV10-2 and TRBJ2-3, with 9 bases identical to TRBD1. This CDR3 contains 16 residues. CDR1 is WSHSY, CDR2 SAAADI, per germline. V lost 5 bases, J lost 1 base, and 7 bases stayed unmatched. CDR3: CASSPQGDRGTDTQYF. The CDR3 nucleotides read TGCGCCAGCAGTCCTCAAGGGGACAGGGGCACAGATACGCAGTATTTT.

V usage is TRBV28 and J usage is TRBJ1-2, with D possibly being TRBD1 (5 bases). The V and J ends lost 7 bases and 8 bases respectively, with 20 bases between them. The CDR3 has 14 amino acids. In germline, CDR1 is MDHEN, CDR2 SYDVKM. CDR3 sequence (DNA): TGTGCCAGCACCCCATGGGGGGAATTGGGGGGCTACACCTTC. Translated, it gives CASTPWGELGGYTF.

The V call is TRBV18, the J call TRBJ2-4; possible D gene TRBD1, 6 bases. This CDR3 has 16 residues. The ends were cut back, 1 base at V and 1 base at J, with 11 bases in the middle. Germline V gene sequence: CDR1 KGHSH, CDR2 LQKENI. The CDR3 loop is CASSPQGQGAKNIQYF. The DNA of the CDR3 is TGTGCCAGCTCACCACAGGGTCAGGGGGCCAAAAACATTCAGTACTTC.